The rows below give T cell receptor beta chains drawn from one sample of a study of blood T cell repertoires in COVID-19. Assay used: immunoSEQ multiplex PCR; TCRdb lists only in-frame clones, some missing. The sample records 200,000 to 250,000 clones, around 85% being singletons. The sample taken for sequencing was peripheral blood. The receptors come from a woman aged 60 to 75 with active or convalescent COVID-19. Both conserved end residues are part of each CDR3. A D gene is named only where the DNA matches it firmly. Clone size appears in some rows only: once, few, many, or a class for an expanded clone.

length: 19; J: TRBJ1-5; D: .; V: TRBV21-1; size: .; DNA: TGTGCCAGCAGCAAAGCGCTGGATAGGAGGGCCGAGAGCAATCAGCCCCAGCATTTT; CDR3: CASSKALDRRAESNQPQHF
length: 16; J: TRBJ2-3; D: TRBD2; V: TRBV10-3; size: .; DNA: TGTGCCATCAGTGAGCGTCCGGGGGGGCCGGGTGATACGCAGTATTTT; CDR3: CAISERPGGPGDTQYF
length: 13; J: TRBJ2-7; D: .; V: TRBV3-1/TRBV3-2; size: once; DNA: TGTGCCAGCAGCCAACTCTTCTCCTACGAGCAGTACTTC; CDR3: CASSQLFSYEQYF
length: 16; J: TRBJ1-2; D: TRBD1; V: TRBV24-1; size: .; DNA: TGTGCCACCAGTGATCCGGGGACAGGGAATGTCTATGGCTACACCTTC; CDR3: CATSDPGTGNVYGYTF
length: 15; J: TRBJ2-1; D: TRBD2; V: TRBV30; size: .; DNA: TGTGCCTGGAGTGTAGCAGCGGGGGACTCTTCGGAGCAGTTCTTC; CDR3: CAWSVAAGDSSEQFF
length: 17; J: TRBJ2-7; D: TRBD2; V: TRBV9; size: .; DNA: TGTGCCAGCAGCGTAGAGGGAGGGGCAGGGAGCTCCTACGAGCAGTACTTC; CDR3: CASSVEGGAGSSYEQYF
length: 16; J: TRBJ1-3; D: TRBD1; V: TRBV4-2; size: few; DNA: TGTGCCAGCAGCGACTCCGGGACAGGGAACCGAAACACCATATATTTT; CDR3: CASSDSGTGNRNTIYF
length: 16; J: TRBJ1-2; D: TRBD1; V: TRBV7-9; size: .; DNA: TGTGCCAGCAGCTACCCGGGACAGGCCGCTAACTATGGCTACACCTTC; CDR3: CASSYPGQAANYGYTF
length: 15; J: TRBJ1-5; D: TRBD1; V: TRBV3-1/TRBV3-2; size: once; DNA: TGTGCCAGCAGCCGGGACAGGAGTAGCAATCAGCCCCAGCATTTT; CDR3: CASSRDRSSNQPQHF
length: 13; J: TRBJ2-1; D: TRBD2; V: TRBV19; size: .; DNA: TGTGCCAGTAGTCCGGGACTAGGGAATGAGCAGTTCTTC; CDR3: CASSPGLGNEQFF
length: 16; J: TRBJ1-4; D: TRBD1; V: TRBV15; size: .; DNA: TGTGCCACCAGCAGAGATACGGGACAGGGGGATAAAGAACTGTTTTTT; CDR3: CATSRDTGQGDKELFF
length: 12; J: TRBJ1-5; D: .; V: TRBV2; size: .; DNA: TGTGCCAGCAGTTTAAGCAATCAGCCCCAGCATTTT; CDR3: CASSLSNQPQHF
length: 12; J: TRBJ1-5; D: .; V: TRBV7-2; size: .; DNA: TGTGCCAGCAGCCCGGGGTTTCAGCCCCAGCATTTT; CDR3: CASSPGFQPQHF
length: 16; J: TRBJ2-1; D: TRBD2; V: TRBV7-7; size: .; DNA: TGTGCTAGCAGCGACACTAGCGGGGCCTCCTACAATGAGCAGTTCTTC; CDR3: CASSDTSGASYNEQFF
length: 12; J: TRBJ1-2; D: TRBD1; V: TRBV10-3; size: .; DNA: TGTGCCATCAGAGGACAGGCGCCGGGCTACACCTTC; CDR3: CAIRGQAPGYTF
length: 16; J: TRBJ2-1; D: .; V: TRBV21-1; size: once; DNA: TGTGCCAGTACCCGTGGGACTAGCGGGAGAGTGGGTGAGCAGTTCTTC; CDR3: CASTRGTSGRVGEQFF
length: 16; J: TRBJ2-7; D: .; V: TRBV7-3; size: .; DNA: TGTGCCAGCAGCTTAACAGGCGGGATGCTCTCCTACGAGCAGTACTTC; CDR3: CASSLTGGMLSYEQYF
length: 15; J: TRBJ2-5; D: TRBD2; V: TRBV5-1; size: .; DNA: TGCGCCAGCAGCTTTCTAGCGGGAGGGCGAGAGACCCAGTACTTC; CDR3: CASSFLAGGRETQYF
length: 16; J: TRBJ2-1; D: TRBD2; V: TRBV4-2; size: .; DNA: TGTGCCAGCAGCCATAGCAGCGGGGGCTCCTACAATGAGCAGTTCTTC; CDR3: CASSHSSGGSYNEQFF
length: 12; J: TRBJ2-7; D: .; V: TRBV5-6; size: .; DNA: TGTGCCAGCAGTTTCCGGAGCCGCCTGCAGTACTTC; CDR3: CASSFRSRLQYF
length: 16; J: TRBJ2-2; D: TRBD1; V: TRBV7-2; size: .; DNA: TGTGCCAGCAGCAAAAATAGACAGGGAGCCCCCGGGGAGCTGTTTTTT; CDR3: CASSKNRQGAPGELFF
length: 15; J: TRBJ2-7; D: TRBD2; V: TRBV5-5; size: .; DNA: TGTGCCAGCAGTAATCCGACTAGCGGGAGTTACGAGCAGTACTTC; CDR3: CASSNPTSGSYEQYF
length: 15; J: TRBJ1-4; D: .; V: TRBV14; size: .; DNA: TGTGCCAGCAGCCAAGGAGCAGGGGCATTAGGAAAACTGTTTTTT; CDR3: CASSQGAGALGKLFF
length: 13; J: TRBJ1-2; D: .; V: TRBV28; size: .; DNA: TGTGCCAGCAGTTTCAATCCGGTGTATGGCTACACCTTC; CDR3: CASSFNPVYGYTF
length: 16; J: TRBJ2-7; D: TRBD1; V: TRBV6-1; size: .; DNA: TGTGCCAGCAGTGGTTTCTGGGGACAGGGCCCTTACGAGCAGTACTTC; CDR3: CASSGFWGQGPYEQYF
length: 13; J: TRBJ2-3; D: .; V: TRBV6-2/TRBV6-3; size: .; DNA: TGTGCCAGCAGTTCAGCGAACACAGATACGCAGTATTTT; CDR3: CASSSANTDTQYF
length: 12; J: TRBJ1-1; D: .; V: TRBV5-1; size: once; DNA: TGCGCCAGCAGCTTTGAGGGGGCTGAAGCTTTCTTT; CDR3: CASSFEGAEAFF
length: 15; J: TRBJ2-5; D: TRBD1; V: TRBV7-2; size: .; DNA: TGTGCCAGCAGCTCCCCGACAGGGTCCCAAGAGACCCAGTACTTC; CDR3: CASSSPTGSQETQYF
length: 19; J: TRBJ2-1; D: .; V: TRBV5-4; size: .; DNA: TGTGCCAGCAGCTTGACGGGAGAGGGCGGGCCAAAAAGATACAATGAGCAGTTCTTC; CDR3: CASSLTGEGGPKRYNEQFF
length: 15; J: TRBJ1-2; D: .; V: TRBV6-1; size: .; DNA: TGTGCCAGCAGTGAAGACAGACCACTTAACTATGGCTACACCTTC; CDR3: CASSEDRPLNYGYTF
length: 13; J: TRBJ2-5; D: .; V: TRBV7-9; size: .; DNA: TGTGCCAGCAGCTTTCTGGGGGCAGAGACCCAGTACTTC; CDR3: CASSFLGAETQYF
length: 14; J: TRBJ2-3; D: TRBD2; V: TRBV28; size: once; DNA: TGTGCCACTATGGGACTACTTAGCACAGATACGCAGTATTTT; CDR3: CATMGLLSTDTQYF
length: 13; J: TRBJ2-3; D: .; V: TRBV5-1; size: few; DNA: TGCGCCAGCAGCTCACAGGTTCCAGATACGCAGTATTTT; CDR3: CASSSQVPDTQYF
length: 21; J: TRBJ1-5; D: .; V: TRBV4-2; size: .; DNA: TGTGCCAGCAGCCGAGGTGATTCGAGTCTTTGGTACAGGAAAGGGAATCAGCCCCAGCATTTT; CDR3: CASSRGDSSLWYRKGNQPQHF
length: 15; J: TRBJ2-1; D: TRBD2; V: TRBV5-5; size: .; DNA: TGTGCCAGCAGCTGGGGACTAGCGGGTTTCAATGAGCAGTTCTTC; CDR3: CASSWGLAGFNEQFF
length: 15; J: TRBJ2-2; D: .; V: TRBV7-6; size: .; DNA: TGTGCCAGCAGCTTATCCAGGGCCAACACCGGGGAGCTGTTTTTT; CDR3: CASSLSRANTGELFF
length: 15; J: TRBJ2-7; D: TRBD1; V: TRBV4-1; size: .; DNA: TGCGCCAGCAGCCAACAACCGGGACAGTCTCGGGAGCAGTACTTC; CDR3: CASSQQPGQSREQYF
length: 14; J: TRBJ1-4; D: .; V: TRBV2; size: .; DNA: TGTGCCAGCAGTGAATGGCAGGGGATCGAAAAACTGTTTTTT; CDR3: CASSEWQGIEKLFF
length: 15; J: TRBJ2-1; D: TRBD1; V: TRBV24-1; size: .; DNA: TGTGCCACCAGTGCGGACAGGCTGGGGTACAATGAGCAGTTCTTC; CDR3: CATSADRLGYNEQFF
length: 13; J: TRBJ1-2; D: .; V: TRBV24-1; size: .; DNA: TGTGCCACCAGGCAAAACAGGGTGGGTGGCTACACCTTC; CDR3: CATRQNRVGGYTF
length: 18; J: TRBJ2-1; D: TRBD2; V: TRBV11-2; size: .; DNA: TGTGCCAGCAGCTCCACCTGGGACGCGGGAGGGCCTGGAAATGAGCAGTTCTTC; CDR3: CASSSTWDAGGPGNEQFF
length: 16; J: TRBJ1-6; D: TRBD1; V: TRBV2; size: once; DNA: TGTGCCAGCAGTGACGGACAGGGGGCCAATAATTCACCCCTCCACTTT; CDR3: CASSDGQGANNSPLHF
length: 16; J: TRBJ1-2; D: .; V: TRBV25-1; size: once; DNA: TGTGCCAGCAGTGAATTTGGGCCGTTAGCTAACTATGGCTACACCTTC; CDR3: CASSEFGPLANYGYTF
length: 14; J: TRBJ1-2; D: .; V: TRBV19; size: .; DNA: TGTGCCAGTAGTGTCTTCCGGGACCAGGGGGGCTACACCTTC; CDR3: CASSVFRDQGGYTF
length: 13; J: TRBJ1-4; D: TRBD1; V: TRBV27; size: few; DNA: TGTGCCAGCAGAGGGACAGACGGTGGTAAACTGTTTTTT; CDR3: CASRGTDGGKLFF
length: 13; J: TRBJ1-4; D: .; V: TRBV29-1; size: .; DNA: TGCAGCGTAAAGCCAGGTGAAACTGAAAAACTGTTTTTT; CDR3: CSVKPGETEKLFF
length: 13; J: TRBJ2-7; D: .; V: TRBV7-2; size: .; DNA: TGTGCCAGCAGCTTACAGACAGGCTACGAGCAGTACTTC; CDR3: CASSLQTGYEQYF
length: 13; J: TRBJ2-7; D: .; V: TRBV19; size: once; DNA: TGTGCCAGTAGTCAATTTCCCTCCTACGAGCAGTACTTC; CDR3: CASSQFPSYEQYF
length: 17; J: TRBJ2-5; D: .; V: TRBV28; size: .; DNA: TGTGCCAGCCCCCCCTCGTTACTGAATGTGTACCAAGAGACCCAGTACTTC; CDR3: CASPPSLLNVYQETQYF
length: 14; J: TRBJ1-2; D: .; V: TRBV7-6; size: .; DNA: TGTGCCAGCAGCTTGGACAGCACGAACTATGGCTACACCTTC; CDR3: CASSLDSTNYGYTF
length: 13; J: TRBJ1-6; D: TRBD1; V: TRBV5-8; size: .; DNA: TGTGCCAGCGGGACAGGGTTTTATTCACCCCTCCACTTT; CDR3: CASGTGFYSPLHF
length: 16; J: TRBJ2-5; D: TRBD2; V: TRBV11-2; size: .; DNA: TGTGCCAGCAGCCCTGGGACTAGCGGGGATCTGGAGACCCAGTACTTC; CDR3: CASSPGTSGDLETQYF
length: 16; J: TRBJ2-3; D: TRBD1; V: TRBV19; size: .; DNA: TGTGCCAGCCGGGACAGGGGTTATTCAGGCACAGATACGCAGTATTTT; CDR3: CASRDRGYSGTDTQYF
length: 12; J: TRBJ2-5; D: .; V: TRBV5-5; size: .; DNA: TGTGCCAGCAGCTTGGGAGAAGAGACCCAGTACTTC; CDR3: CASSLGEETQYF